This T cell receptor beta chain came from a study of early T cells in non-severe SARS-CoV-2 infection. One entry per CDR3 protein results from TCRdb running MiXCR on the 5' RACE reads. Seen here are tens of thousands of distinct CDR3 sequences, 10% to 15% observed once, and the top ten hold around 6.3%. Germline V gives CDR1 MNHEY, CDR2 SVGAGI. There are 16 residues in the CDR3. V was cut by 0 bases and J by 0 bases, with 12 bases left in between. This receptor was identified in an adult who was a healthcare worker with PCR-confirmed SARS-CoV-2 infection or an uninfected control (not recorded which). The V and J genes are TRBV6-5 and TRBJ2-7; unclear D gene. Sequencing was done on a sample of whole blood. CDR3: CASSYSSQIPSYEQYF. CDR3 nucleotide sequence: TGTGCCAGCAGTTACTCGAGCCAGATTCCCTCCTACGAGCAGTACTTC.